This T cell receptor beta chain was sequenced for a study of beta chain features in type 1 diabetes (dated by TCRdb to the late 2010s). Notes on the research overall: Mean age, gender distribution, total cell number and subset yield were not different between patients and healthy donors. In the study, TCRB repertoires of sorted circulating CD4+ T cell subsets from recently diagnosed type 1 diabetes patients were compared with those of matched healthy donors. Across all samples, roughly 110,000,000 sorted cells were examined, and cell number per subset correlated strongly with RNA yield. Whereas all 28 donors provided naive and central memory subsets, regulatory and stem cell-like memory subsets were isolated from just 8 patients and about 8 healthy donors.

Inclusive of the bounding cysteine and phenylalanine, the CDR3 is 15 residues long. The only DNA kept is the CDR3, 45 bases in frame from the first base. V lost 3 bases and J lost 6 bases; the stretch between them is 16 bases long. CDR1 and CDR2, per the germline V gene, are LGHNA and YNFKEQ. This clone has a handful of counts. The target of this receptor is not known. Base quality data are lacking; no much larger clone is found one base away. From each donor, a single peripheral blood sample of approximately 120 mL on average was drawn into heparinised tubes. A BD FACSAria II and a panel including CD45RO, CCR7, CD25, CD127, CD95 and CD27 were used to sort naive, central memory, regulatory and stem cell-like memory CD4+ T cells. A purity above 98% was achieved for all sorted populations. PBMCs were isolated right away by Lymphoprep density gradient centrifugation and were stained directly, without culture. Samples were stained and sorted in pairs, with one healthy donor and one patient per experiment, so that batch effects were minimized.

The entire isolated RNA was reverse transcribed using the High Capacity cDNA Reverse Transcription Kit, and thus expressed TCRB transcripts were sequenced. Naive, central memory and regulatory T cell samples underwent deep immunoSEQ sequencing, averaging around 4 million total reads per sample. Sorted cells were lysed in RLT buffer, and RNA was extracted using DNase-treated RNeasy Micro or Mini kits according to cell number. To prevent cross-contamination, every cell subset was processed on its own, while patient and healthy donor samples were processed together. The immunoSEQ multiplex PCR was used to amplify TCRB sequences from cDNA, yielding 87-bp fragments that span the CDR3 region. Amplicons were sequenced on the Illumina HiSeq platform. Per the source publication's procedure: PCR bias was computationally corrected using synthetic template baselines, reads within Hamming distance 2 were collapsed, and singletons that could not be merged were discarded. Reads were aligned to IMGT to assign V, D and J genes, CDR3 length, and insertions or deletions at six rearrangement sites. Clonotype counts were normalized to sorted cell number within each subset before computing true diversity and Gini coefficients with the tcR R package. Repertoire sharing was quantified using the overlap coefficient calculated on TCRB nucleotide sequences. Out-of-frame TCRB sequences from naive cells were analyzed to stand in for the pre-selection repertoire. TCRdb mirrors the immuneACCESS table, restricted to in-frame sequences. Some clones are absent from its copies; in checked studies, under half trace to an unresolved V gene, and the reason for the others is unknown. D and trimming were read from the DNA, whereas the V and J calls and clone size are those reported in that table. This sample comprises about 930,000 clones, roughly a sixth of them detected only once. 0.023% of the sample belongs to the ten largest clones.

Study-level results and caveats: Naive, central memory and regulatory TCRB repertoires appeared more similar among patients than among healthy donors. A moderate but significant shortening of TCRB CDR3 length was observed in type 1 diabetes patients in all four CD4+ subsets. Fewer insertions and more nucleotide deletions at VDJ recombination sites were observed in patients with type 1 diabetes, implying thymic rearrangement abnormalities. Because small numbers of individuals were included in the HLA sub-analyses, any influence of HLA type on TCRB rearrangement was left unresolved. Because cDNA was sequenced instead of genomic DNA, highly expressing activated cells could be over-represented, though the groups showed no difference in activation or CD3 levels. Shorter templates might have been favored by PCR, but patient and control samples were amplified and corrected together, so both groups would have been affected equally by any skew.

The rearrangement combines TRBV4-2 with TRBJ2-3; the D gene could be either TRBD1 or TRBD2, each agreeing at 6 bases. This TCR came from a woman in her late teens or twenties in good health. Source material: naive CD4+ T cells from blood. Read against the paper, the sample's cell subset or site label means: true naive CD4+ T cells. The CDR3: CASSHAGGGRDTQYF. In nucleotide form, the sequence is TGTGCCAGCAGCCATGCCGGAGGGGGGAGGGATACGCAGTATTTT.